This entry describes one TCR beta chain. This sample was taken from a study of cytomegalovirus exposure and HLA in healthy donors. The PCR made use of 60 Vbeta and 13 Jbeta primers. Only in-frame clones appear in the TCRdb table, and some are missing; sequencing was by immunoSEQ multiplex PCR. Its table lists 110,000 to 150,000 clones. The receptor comes from a male donor in good health and CMV-seronegative. Sequenced material: PBMCs.

The CDR3 DNA is TGTGCTAGTGCCGTCACAGATACGCAGTATTTT. Encoded protein: CASAVTDTQYF. This chain links TRBV12-5 with TRBJ2-3; D gene uncertain. The CDR3 spans 11 residues. The V end was cut by 7 bases, the J end by 2 bases, with 4 bases between. Looked up from germline, CDR1 is LGHNT and CDR2 is FRNRAP.